This T cell receptor (beta chain) was sequenced during a study of radiotherapy plus CTLA-4 blockade in lung cancer. Overall study context: Objective responses were recorded in 15% to 20% of patients, with disease control recorded in less than 40%. Whole-study findings and limits: Interferon-beta, together with early blood T cell clone dynamics, reportedly best predicted response. Peripheral blood showed expansion of tumor-derived TCR clones after radiotherapy and ipilimumab.

The germline CDR1 and CDR2 sequences are GTSNPN and SVGIG (reference sequence). The CDR3 loop spans 14 amino acids. V was trimmed by 3 bases and J by 3 bases, leaving 14 bases between them. This table comes from immunoSEQ multiplex PCR, and its TCRdb copy is limited to in-frame clones, with some not included. The sample includes 35,000 or so clones, more than 80% of them seen just once. Points on this clone: Its antigen is unidentified.

The TCR comes from a human donor with non-small cell lung cancer who had stable disease on radiotherapy plus ipilimumab. The rearrangement uses TRBV30 and TRBJ1-2, with TRBD1 as a possible D gene (6 bases). The source was peripheral blood, collected from a patient treated with radiotherapy plus ipilimumab. Here the CDR3 reads CAWRLRGNHYGYTF. The CDR3 DNA reads as TGTGCCTGGAGATTGAGGGGGAACCACTATGGCTACACCTTC.